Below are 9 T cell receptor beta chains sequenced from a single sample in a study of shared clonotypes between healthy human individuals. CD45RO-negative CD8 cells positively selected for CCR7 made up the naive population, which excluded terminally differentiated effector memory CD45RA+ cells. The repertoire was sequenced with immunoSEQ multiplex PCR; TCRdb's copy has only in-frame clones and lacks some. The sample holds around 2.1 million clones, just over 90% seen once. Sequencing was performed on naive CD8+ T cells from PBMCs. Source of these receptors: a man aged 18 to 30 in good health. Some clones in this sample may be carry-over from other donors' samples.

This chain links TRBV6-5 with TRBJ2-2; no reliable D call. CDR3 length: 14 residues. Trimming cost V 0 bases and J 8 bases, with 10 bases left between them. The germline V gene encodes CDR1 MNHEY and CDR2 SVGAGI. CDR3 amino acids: CASSYSGPYGELFF. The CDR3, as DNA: TGTGCCAGCAGTTACTCCGGACCGTATGGGGAGCTGTTTTTT.

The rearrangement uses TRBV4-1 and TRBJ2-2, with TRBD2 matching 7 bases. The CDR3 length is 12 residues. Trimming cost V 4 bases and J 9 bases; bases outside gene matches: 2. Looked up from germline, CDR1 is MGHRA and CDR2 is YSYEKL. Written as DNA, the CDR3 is TGCGCCAGCAGCCTTGGGACTAGGGAGCTGTTTTTT. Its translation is CASSLGTRELFF.

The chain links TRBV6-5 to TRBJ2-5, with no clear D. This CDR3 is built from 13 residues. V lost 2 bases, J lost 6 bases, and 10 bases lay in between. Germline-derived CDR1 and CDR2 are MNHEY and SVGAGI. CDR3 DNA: TGTGCCAGCAGTTACCGAGATCAAAAGACCCAGTACTTC. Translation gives CASSYRDQKTQYF.

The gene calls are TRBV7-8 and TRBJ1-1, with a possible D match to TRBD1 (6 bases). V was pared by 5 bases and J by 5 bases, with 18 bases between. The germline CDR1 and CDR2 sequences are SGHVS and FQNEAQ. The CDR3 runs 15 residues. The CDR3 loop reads CASSTGPGEGTEAFF. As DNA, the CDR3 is TGTGCCAGCAGCACAGGGCCCGGCGAAGGGACTGAAGCTTTCTTT.

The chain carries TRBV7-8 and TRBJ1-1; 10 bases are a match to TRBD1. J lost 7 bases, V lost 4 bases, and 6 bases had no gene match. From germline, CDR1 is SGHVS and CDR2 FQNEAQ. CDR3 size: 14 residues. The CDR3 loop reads CASSSWDRGGEAFF. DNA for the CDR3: TGTGCCAGCAGCTCATGGGACAGGGGTGGTGAAGCTTTCTTT. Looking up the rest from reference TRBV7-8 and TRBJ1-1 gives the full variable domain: GAGVSQSPRYKVAKRGQDVALRCDPISGHVSLFWYQQALGQGPEFLTYFQNEAQLDKSGLPSDRFFAERPEGSVSTLKIQRTQQEDSAVYLCASSSWDRGGEAFFGQGTRLTVV.

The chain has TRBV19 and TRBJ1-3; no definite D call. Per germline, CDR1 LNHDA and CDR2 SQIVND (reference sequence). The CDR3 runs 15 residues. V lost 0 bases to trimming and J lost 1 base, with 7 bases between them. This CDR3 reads CASSIDRRSGNTIYF. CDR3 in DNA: TGTGCCAGTAGTATAGATCGTCGGTCTGGAAACACCATATATTTT. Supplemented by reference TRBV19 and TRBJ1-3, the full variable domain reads DGGITQSPKYLFRKEGQNVTLSCEQNLNHDAMYWYRQDPGQGLRLIYYSQIVNDFQKGDIAEGYSVSREKKESFPLTVTSAQKNPTAFYLCASSIDRRSGNTIYFGEGSWLTVV.

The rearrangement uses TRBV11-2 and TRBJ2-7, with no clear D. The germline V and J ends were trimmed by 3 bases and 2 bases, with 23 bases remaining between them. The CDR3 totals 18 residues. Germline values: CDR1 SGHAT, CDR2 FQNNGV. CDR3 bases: TGTGCCAGCAGCTTCAGTGTACAAGGTAGACTTCATCCCTACGAGCAGTACTTC. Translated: CASSFSVQGRLHPYEQYF.

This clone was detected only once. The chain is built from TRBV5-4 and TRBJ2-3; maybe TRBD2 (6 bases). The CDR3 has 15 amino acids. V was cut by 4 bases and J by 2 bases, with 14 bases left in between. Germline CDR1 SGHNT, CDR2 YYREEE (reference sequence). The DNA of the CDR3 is TGTGCCAGCAGCCCCACTAGCCGATCCACAGATACGCAGTATTTT. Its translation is CASSPTSRSTDTQYF.

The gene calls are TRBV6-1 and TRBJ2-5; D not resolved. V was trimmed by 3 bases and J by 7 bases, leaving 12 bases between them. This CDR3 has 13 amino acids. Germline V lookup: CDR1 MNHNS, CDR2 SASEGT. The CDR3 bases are TGTGCCAGCAGTGAGAATCGGCTCGGGACCCAGTACTTC. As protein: CASSENRLGTQYF.